The rows below give T cell receptor beta chains drawn from one sample of a study of blood T cell repertoires in COVID-19. Assay: immunoSEQ multiplex PCR; the TCRdb copy retains only in-frame clones and omits some. This sample carries roughly 68,000 clones, roughly nine tenths of them seen once, and the ten largest clones take roughly 7.3%. Sequences were obtained from peripheral blood. These receptors came from a man aged 35 to 55 with COVID-19, enrolled during active disease. CDR3s include the opening cysteine and the closing phenylalanine or tryptophan. The order of the fields is J gene, V gene, D gene, clone size, CDR3 protein, CDR3 DNA. A D gene is named only where the DNA matches it firmly. Not all rows give a size; the values are once, few, many and, for expanded clones, a class.

j_gene: TRBJ2-2
v_gene: TRBV28
d_gene: TRBD1
abundance: NA
CDR3aa: CASSSLGTGSTGELFF
CDR3nt: TGTGCCAGCAGTTCCCTGGGGACAGGGTCGACAGGGGAGCTGTTTTTT

j_gene: TRBJ2-4
v_gene: TRBV2
d_gene: TRBD2
abundance: NA
CDR3aa: CASSPRTGGLAKNIQYF
CDR3nt: TGTGCCAGCAGTCCCAGGACGGGAGGATTAGCCAAAAACATTCAGTACTTC

j_gene: TRBJ2-7
v_gene: TRBV10-2
d_gene: TRBD1
abundance: NA
CDR3aa: CASRWGQDSYEQYF
CDR3nt: TGCGCCAGCAGATGGGGACAGGACTCCTACGAGCAGTACTTC

j_gene: TRBJ2-3
v_gene: TRBV6-5
d_gene: TRBD2
abundance: NA
CDR3aa: CASRPASGGGDTQYF
CDR3nt: TGTGCCAGCCGGCCGGCTAGCGGGGGGGGAGATACGCAGTATTTT

j_gene: TRBJ1-3
v_gene: TRBV7-9
d_gene: NA
abundance: once
CDR3aa: CASSLISFSGNTIYF
CDR3nt: TGTGCCAGCAGCTTAATCTCCTTCTCTGGAAACACCATATATTTT

j_gene: TRBJ1-6
v_gene: TRBV5-6
d_gene: TRBD1
abundance: NA
CDR3aa: CASRERGPRNSPLHF
CDR3nt: TGTGCCAGCAGGGAGAGGGGGCCGAGGAATTCACCCCTCCACTTT

j_gene: TRBJ1-4
v_gene: TRBV27
d_gene: NA
abundance: NA
CDR3aa: CASSHGRRGTNEKLFF
CDR3nt: TGTGCCAGCAGTCATGGCAGGCGGGGCACTAATGAAAAACTGTTTTTT

j_gene: TRBJ1-1
v_gene: TRBV6-1
d_gene: NA
abundance: NA
CDR3aa: CASSEGGGMNTEAFF
CDR3nt: TGTGCCAGCAGTGAAGGTGGGGGCATGAACACTGAAGCTTTCTTT

j_gene: TRBJ1-5
v_gene: TRBV28
d_gene: NA
abundance: NA
CDR3aa: CASSWGVREGQPQHF
CDR3nt: TGTGCCAGCAGTTGGGGGGTAAGGGAAGGTCAGCCCCAGCATTTT

j_gene: TRBJ1-1
v_gene: TRBV5-1
d_gene: TRBD1
abundance: NA
CDR3aa: CASSLLTGTGGTEAFF
CDR3nt: TGCGCCAGCAGCTTACTAACCGGGACAGGGGGCACTGAAGCTTTCTTT

j_gene: TRBJ1-5
v_gene: TRBV7-2
d_gene: TRBD1
abundance: NA
CDR3aa: CASSFVGTESNQPQHF
CDR3nt: TGTGCCAGCAGCTTTGTAGGGACAGAGAGCAATCAGCCCCAGCATTTT

j_gene: TRBJ2-3
v_gene: TRBV7-2
d_gene: NA
abundance: NA
CDR3aa: CASSFGSASDTQYF
CDR3nt: TGTGCCAGCAGCTTTGGTAGCGCCTCAGATACGCAGTATTTT

j_gene: TRBJ2-2
v_gene: TRBV15
d_gene: NA
abundance: NA
CDR3aa: CATSGGTGELFF
CDR3nt: TGTGCCACCAGCGGCGGGACCGGGGAGCTGTTTTTT

j_gene: TRBJ2-2
v_gene: TRBV6-1
d_gene: NA
abundance: NA
CDR3aa: CASSEAAKGHSAGELFF
CDR3nt: TGTGCCAGCAGTGAAGCGGCCAAGGGACACTCAGCCGGGGAGCTGTTTTTT

j_gene: TRBJ1-4
v_gene: TRBV2
d_gene: NA
abundance: NA
CDR3aa: CASSVQGANEKLFF
CDR3nt: TGTGCCAGCAGTGTACAAGGGGCTAATGAAAAACTGTTTTTT

j_gene: TRBJ2-3
v_gene: TRBV6-1
d_gene: TRBD2
abundance: once
CDR3aa: CASSEASGGATDTQYF
CDR3nt: TGTGCCAGCAGTGAAGCTAGCGGGGGGGCCACAGATACGCAGTATTTT

j_gene: TRBJ2-1
v_gene: TRBV5-1
d_gene: TRBD2
abundance: NA
CDR3aa: CASTSRTSGSNEQFF
CDR3nt: TGCGCCAGCACCTCCAGGACTAGCGGTTCGAATGAGCAGTTCTTC

j_gene: TRBJ2-1
v_gene: TRBV11-2
d_gene: NA
abundance: NA
CDR3aa: CASSSDMGPYNEQFF
CDR3nt: TGTGCCAGCAGCTCGGACATGGGGCCCTACAATGAGCAGTTCTTC

j_gene: TRBJ1-5
v_gene: TRBV6-5
d_gene: NA
abundance: NA
CDR3aa: CASSYSEGDQPQHF
CDR3nt: TGTGCCAGCAGTTACTCAGAGGGGGATCAGCCCCAGCATTTT

j_gene: TRBJ1-6
v_gene: TRBV6-1
d_gene: NA
abundance: NA
CDR3aa: CASSEALGADSPLHF
CDR3nt: TGTGCCAGCAGTGAAGCGCTAGGGGCGGATTCACCCCTCCACTTT

j_gene: TRBJ2-5
v_gene: TRBV4-1
d_gene: TRBD2
abundance: NA
CDR3aa: CASSQHPWRGSQETQYF
CDR3nt: TGCGCCAGCAGCCAACACCCCTGGCGGGGGTCCCAAGAGACCCAGTACTTC

j_gene: TRBJ2-5
v_gene: TRBV10-2
d_gene: NA
abundance: NA
CDR3aa: CASSESGGSGETQYF
CDR3nt: TGCGCCAGCAGTGAGTCTGGGGGGTCGGGGGAGACCCAGTACTTC

j_gene: TRBJ2-1
v_gene: TRBV28
d_gene: TRBD1
abundance: NA
CDR3aa: CASSFPGTGYLGHGPGSYNEQFF
CDR3nt: TGTGCCAGCAGTTTTCCCGGGACAGGGTATTTGGGCCATGGCCCGGGCTCCTACAATGAGCAGTTCTTC

j_gene: TRBJ2-7
v_gene: TRBV28
d_gene: NA
abundance: NA
CDR3aa: CASSTWYEQYF
CDR3nt: TGTGCCAGCAGTACTTGGTACGAGCAGTACTTC

j_gene: TRBJ1-5
v_gene: TRBV19
d_gene: NA
abundance: few
CDR3aa: CASTLSADQPQHF
CDR3nt: TGTGCCAGTACCCTCAGTGCCGATCAGCCCCAGCATTTT

j_gene: TRBJ1-2
v_gene: TRBV19
d_gene: TRBD1
abundance: NA
CDR3aa: CASSIGQDNYGYTF
CDR3nt: TGTGCCAGTAGTATTGGACAGGATAACTATGGCTACACCTTC

j_gene: TRBJ1-1
v_gene: TRBV5-1
d_gene: TRBD1
abundance: NA
CDR3aa: CASSATGDTEAFF
CDR3nt: TGCGCCAGCAGCGCCACAGGGGACACTGAAGCTTTCTTT

j_gene: TRBJ1-5
v_gene: TRBV30
d_gene: NA
abundance: NA
CDR3aa: CAWSPIDSHNQPQHF
CDR3nt: TGTGCCTGGAGTCCTATCGACAGCCACAATCAGCCCCAGCATTTT

j_gene: TRBJ2-5
v_gene: TRBV20-1
d_gene: TRBD1
abundance: NA
CDR3aa: CSASSPTGGPQETQYF
CDR3nt: TGCAGTGCTAGTTCCCCGACAGGGGGCCCTCAAGAGACCCAGTACTTC

j_gene: TRBJ1-2
v_gene: TRBV3-1/TRBV3-2
d_gene: NA
abundance: NA
CDR3aa: CASSPGGYGYTF
CDR3nt: TGTGCCAGCAGTCCGGGGGGCTATGGCTACACCTTC

j_gene: TRBJ2-3
v_gene: TRBV3-1/TRBV3-2
d_gene: NA
abundance: NA
CDR3aa: CASSQAPSGVSTDTQYF
CDR3nt: TGTGCCAGCAGCCAAGCGCCCTCAGGGGTCAGCACAGATACGCAGTATTTT

j_gene: TRBJ1-1
v_gene: TRBV19
d_gene: TRBD1
abundance: NA
CDR3aa: CASMTGGYIFNTEAFF
CDR3nt: TGTGCCAGTATGACAGGGGGCTATATATTTAACACTGAAGCTTTCTTT

j_gene: TRBJ2-1
v_gene: TRBV18
d_gene: TRBD1
abundance: NA
CDR3aa: CASSPPGQGGDEQFF
CDR3nt: TGTGCCAGCTCACCACCGGGACAGGGGGGCGATGAGCAGTTCTTC

j_gene: TRBJ2-3
v_gene: TRBV5-1
d_gene: TRBD1
abundance: once
CDR3aa: CASSLGGQGTDTQYF
CDR3nt: TGCGCCAGCAGCTTGGGGGGACAGGGCACAGATACGCAGTATTTT

j_gene: TRBJ2-3
v_gene: TRBV10-1
d_gene: TRBD2
abundance: NA
CDR3aa: CASSRLAGGITDTQYF
CDR3nt: TGCGCCAGCAGCCGACTAGCGGGGGGGATCACAGATACGCAGTATTTT

j_gene: TRBJ1-5
v_gene: TRBV15
d_gene: TRBD1
abundance: NA
CDR3aa: CATRGTGLEDSNQPQHF
CDR3nt: TGTGCCACCAGGGGGACAGGGCTGGAGGATAGCAATCAGCCCCAGCATTTT

j_gene: TRBJ1-1
v_gene: TRBV19
d_gene: NA
abundance: NA
CDR3aa: CASSSWTTNTEAFF
CDR3nt: TGTGCCAGTAGTTCGTGGACAACCAACACTGAAGCTTTCTTT

j_gene: TRBJ2-2
v_gene: TRBV9
d_gene: TRBD2
abundance: NA
CDR3aa: CASSLAGGHGELFF
CDR3nt: TGTGCCAGCAGCTTGGCGGGGGGCCACGGGGAGCTGTTTTTT

j_gene: TRBJ2-1
v_gene: TRBV4-1
d_gene: NA
abundance: NA
CDR3aa: CASSQDYFASVWEQFF
CDR3nt: TGCGCCAGCAGCCAAGATTATTTCGCTAGCGTCTGGGAGCAGTTCTTC

j_gene: TRBJ2-2
v_gene: TRBV30
d_gene: NA
abundance: NA
CDR3aa: CAWSTGWGGELFF
CDR3nt: TGTGCCTGGAGCACAGGGTGGGGCGGGGAGCTGTTTTTT

j_gene: TRBJ2-5
v_gene: TRBV18
d_gene: NA
abundance: NA
CDR3aa: CASSPVREETQYF
CDR3nt: TGTGCCAGCTCACCGGTCAGGGAAGAGACCCAGTACTTC

j_gene: TRBJ2-5
v_gene: TRBV7-6
d_gene: TRBD2
abundance: NA
CDR3aa: CASSLAPVGGAGETQYF
CDR3nt: TGTGCCAGCAGCTTAGCGCCCGTCGGGGGGGCCGGGGAGACCCAGTACTTC

j_gene: TRBJ2-6
v_gene: TRBV19
d_gene: TRBD1
abundance: NA
CDR3aa: CASSRTGNSGANVLTF
CDR3nt: TGTGCCAGTAGCAGGACAGGGAACTCTGGGGCCAACGTCCTGACTTTC

j_gene: TRBJ2-3
v_gene: TRBV12-3/TRBV12-4
d_gene: NA
abundance: NA
CDR3aa: CASSFAGDTQYF
CDR3nt: TGTGCCAGCAGTTTTGCGGGGGATACGCAGTATTTT

j_gene: TRBJ1-1
v_gene: TRBV3-1/TRBV3-2
d_gene: TRBD1
abundance: NA
CDR3aa: CASSLTPGQGAEAFF
CDR3nt: TGTGCCAGCAGCCTTACGCCGGGACAGGGCGCTGAAGCTTTCTTT

j_gene: TRBJ2-5
v_gene: TRBV19
d_gene: TRBD1
abundance: NA
CDR3aa: CASSPGTAKETQYF
CDR3nt: TGTGCCAGTAGTCCCGGGACAGCTAAAGAGACCCAGTACTTC

j_gene: TRBJ2-7
v_gene: TRBV15
d_gene: TRBD1
abundance: once
CDR3aa: CATSRNGQGRPYEQYF
CDR3nt: TGTGCCACCAGCAGGAACGGACAGGGGAGGCCCTACGAGCAGTACTTC

j_gene: TRBJ2-2
v_gene: TRBV7-7
d_gene: TRBD2
abundance: NA
CDR3aa: CASSLTSRNTGELFF
CDR3nt: TGTGCCAGCAGCCTGACTAGCAGGAACACCGGGGAGCTGTTTTTT

j_gene: TRBJ1-2
v_gene: TRBV28
d_gene: TRBD1
abundance: NA
CDR3aa: CASSPRDRGYGYTF
CDR3nt: TGTGCCAGCAGTCCCCGGGACAGGGGCTATGGCTACACCTTC

j_gene: TRBJ1-1
v_gene: TRBV6-2/TRBV6-3
d_gene: NA
abundance: NA
CDR3aa: CASSYPTQGTNTEAFF
CDR3nt: TGTGCCAGCAGTTACCCCACACAGGGAACGAACACTGAAGCTTTCTTT

j_gene: TRBJ1-1
v_gene: TRBV6-5
d_gene: NA
abundance: NA
CDR3aa: CASSGTPNTEAFF
CDR3nt: TGTGCCAGCTCCGGGACACCGAACACTGAAGCTTTCTTT

j_gene: TRBJ2-1
v_gene: TRBV10-1
d_gene: NA
abundance: NA
CDR3aa: CASSDTSGEKGEQFF
CDR3nt: TGCGCCAGCAGTGATACTTCGGGAGAAAAGGGTGAGCAGTTCTTC

j_gene: TRBJ2-3
v_gene: TRBV5-1
d_gene: TRBD2
abundance: once
CDR3aa: CASRSSGATDTQYF
CDR3nt: TGCGCCAGCAGGTCTAGCGGGGCTACAGATACGCAGTATTTT